The T cell receptor (beta chain) under discussion was sequenced for a study of blood T cell repertoires in COVID-19. Those enrolled in Seattle joined during active infection and were followed longitudinally afterward. The CDR3 runs to 14 residues. The V and J ends lost 7 bases and 5 bases respectively, with 18 bases between them. Looked up from germline, CDR1 is SGHKS and CDR2 is YYEKEE (reference sequence). This clone was seen a single time. Assay used: immunoSEQ multiplex PCR; TCRdb lists only in-frame clones, some missing. The table includes some 450,000 clones, about 87% detected once. The receptor's source is a young man with COVID-19, enrolled during active disease. Sequenced material: peripheral blood. V usage is TRBV5-5 and J usage is TRBJ1-2; no clear D gene. The CDR3: CASHSGQLSYGYTF. The CDR3 bases are TGTGCCAGCCACAGCGGCCAGCTGAGTTATGGCTACACCTTC.